The 13 T cell receptor beta chains presented below share a single source sample, sequenced in a study of cytomegalovirus exposure and HLA in healthy donors. This PCR relied on a set of 60 Vbeta primers and 13 Jbeta primers. Using immunoSEQ multiplex PCR, the repertoire was profiled, and TCRdb retains in-frame clones only, with some absent. This sample contains approximately 110,000 clones. Sequencing was done on a sample of PBMCs. The source is a man aged 18-30 years in good health and CMV-seronegative.

This chain connects TRBV29-1 to TRBJ2-5; D remains ambiguous. Germline CDR1 reads SQVTM; CDR2 reads ANQGSEA. The V end lost 1 base, the J end lost 3 bases, and 6 bases lay between the germline ends. The CDR3 extends over 12 amino acids. The CDR3 spells CSVEGGKETQYF. The CDR3 nucleotides read TGCAGCGTTGAAGGTGGCAAAGAGACCCAGTACTTC.

The J gene is TRBJ2-3, the V gene TRBV29-1, with D perhaps matching TRBD2 (6 bases). CDR1 SQVTM and CDR2 ANQGSEA come from the germline V gene. V was cut by 7 bases and J by 6 bases, with 11 bases left in between. The CDR3 extends over 11 amino acids. The CDR3 DNA sequence: TGCAGCGAAAAAACTAGCGATACGCAGTATTTT. This translates into CSEKTSDTQYF.

The rearrangement links TRBV9 to TRBJ2-3, with 8 nucleotides matching TRBD2. CDR3 length: 19 residues. The germline gives CDR1 SGDLS, CDR2 YYNGEE. After removal of 4 bases from V and 0 bases from J, the junction contained 16 bases not matched to a gene. CDR3 amino acids: CASSPTFRGRTFSTDTQYF. For the CDR3, the DNA is TGTGCCAGCAGCCCAACGTTTCGCGGGAGGACTTTTAGCACAGATACGCAGTATTTT. The full variable domain, with the rest looked up from reference TRBV9 and TRBJ2-3, is DSGVTQTPKHLITATGQRVTLRCSPRSGDLSVYWYQQSLDQGLQFLIQYYNGEERAKGNILERFSAQQFPDLHSELNLSSLELGDSALYFCASSPTFRGRTFSTDTQYFGPGTRLTVL.

The V and J genes are TRBV10-1 and TRBJ1-5; 7 positions agree with TRBD1. The CDR3 covers 13 residues. Germline-derived CDR1 and CDR2 are WNHNN and SYGVQD (reference sequence). V was pared by 6 bases and J by 7 bases, with 6 bases of the junction left unmatched. CDR3 coding DNA: TGCGCCAGCAGCACAGGGGTGCACCAGCCCCAGCATTTT. It encodes CASSTGVHQPQHF.

CDR3 loop: CASSPGATNSNQPQHF. The CDR3, as DNA: TGTGCCAGCTCACCAGGGGCAACGAATAGCAATCAGCCCCAGCATTTT. This sequence joins TRBV18 and TRBJ1-5, with D maybe TRBD1 (5 bases). Germline loops: CDR1 KGHSH, CDR2 LQKENI. The CDR3 extends over 16 amino acids. V dropped 2 bases and J dropped 0 bases, with 11 bases sitting between them.

The chain is built from TRBV5-1 and TRBJ2-1; 7 bases map to TRBD1. This CDR3 has 15 residues. Trimming removed 4 bases from V and 0 bases from J; junction bases left unmatched: 4. Germline assignment: CDR1 SGHRS and CDR2 YFSETQ. CDR3 sequence (DNA): TGCGCCAGCAGCCGGACAGGAAGCTCCTACAATGAGCAGTTCTTC. Translation gives CASSRTGSSYNEQFF.

This sequence joins TRBV28 and TRBJ2-7, with 14 bases matching TRBD2. Germline V CDR1 and CDR2: MDHEN, SYDVKM. Losses at the gene ends were 6 bases for V and 5 bases for J; bases not matched to a gene: 21. The CDR3 contains 20 residues. The CDR3 coding sequence is TGTGCCAGCAGGGGGGGCCTCAGGCCGGGACTAGCGGGAGCTGAGGACGAGCAGTACTTC. Its protein product is CASRGGLRPGLAGAEDEQYF.

The chain carries TRBV5-1 and TRBJ2-5, with D perhaps matching TRBD1 (5 bases). The CDR3 runs 14 residues. V was trimmed by 6 bases and J by 1 base, leaving 13 bases between them. CDR1 is SGHRS, CDR2 YFSETQ, per germline. The CDR3 loop is CASTNQGSQETQYF. As DNA, the CDR3 is TGCGCCAGCACCAACCAGGGCAGCCAAGAGACCCAGTACTTC.

The chain is built from TRBV7-2 and TRBJ1-5; D remains ambiguous. This CDR3 is built from 16 residues. Germline V CDR1 and CDR2: SGHTA, FQGNSA. The V end was cut by 4 bases, the J end by 10 bases, with 23 bases between. The CDR3 nucleotides read TGTGCCAGCAGCTACTATACCCTCGACCGGATTATTCCCCAGCATTTT. This sequence encodes CASSYYTLDRIIPQHF.

The V gene is TRBV11-3, the J gene TRBJ2-7, with 10 positions matching TRBD2. Trimming cost V 5 bases and J 3 bases; bases outside gene matches: 7. Germline V gives CDR1 SGHNT, CDR2 YENEEA. The CDR3 has 15 residues. As DNA, the CDR3 is TGTGCCAGCAGCGGAGCCGGGACTAGCGACTACGAGCAGTACTTC. This codes for CASSGAGTSDYEQYF.

The rearrangement joins TRBV27 to TRBJ1-2, with TRBD1 matching over 9 bases. Germline CDR1 and CDR2: MNHEY and SMNVEV (reference sequence). Trimming cost V 6 bases and J 5 bases; bases outside gene matches: 4. There are 13 residues in the CDR3. The CDR3 sequence: CASRQTGGYGYTF. CDR3 nucleotides: TGTGCCAGCAGGCAGACAGGGGGGTATGGCTACACCTTC.

Turning to this clone: One end of the junction does not line up with germline, which may come from a read error. Other DNA sequences in this specimen translate into the identical CDR3. CDR3 sequence reads: CASSLPSGTEETQYF. CDR3 sequence (DNA): TGCGCCAGTTCCCTTCCGTCGGGGACAGAAGAGACCCAGTACTTC. This chain joins TRBV19 and TRBJ2-5; 7 positions match TRBD1. The germline gives CDR1 LNHDA, CDR2 SQIVND (reference sequence). The length of the CDR3 is 15 residues.

This sequence joins TRBV2 and TRBJ2-2, with TRBD2 matching 9 bases. Germline loops: CDR1 SNHLY, CDR2 FYNNEI. The CDR3 totals 15 residues. V lost 1 base and J lost 6; bases outside the gene matches: 3. The CDR3 coding sequence is TGTGCCAGCAGTGAAGAGGGACTAGCATCCGGGGAGCTGTTTTTT. Translated: CASSEEGLASGELFF.